The 18 T cell receptor beta chains reported below all come from one sample, sequenced in a study of T cells in Graves' hyperthyroidism and ophthalmopathy. TCR beta CDR3 region amplification was performed from RNA transcripts. The HTBI set primed first-round TCR CDR3 RT-PCR. TCRdb ran MiXCR on the multiplex PCR reads and lists one entry per CDR3 protein. The repertoire holds 110,000 to 150,000 distinct CDR3 sequences, approximately 24% seen once, with roughly 73% in the top ten. The material sequenced was blood. These receptors came from a woman aged 50 to 65 with Graves' hyperthyroidism that later progressed to Graves' ophthalmopathy.

A note on this clonotype: A single base separates this from a much larger clone, so it may be a read error. The chain joins TRBV28 to TRBJ2-1; D might be TRBD2 (5 bases). There are 17 residues in the CDR3. V lost 6 bases, J lost 5 bases, and 23 bases lay in between. Germline V gene lookup returns CDR1 MDHEN and CDR2 SYDVKM. CDR3 amino acids: CASSPVFREQANNEQFF. The DNA of the CDR3 is TGTGCCAGCAGCCCCGTCTTTAGGGAGCAGGCCAACAATGAGCAGTTCTTC.

This clonotype was detected only a few times. The chain combines TRBV4-1 with TRBJ1-3, with D unclear. Per the germline V gene, CDR1 is MGHRA and CDR2 is YSYEKL. The CDR3 runs to 15 residues. The germline V and J ends were trimmed by 4 bases and 0 bases, with 10 bases remaining between them. CDR3 residues: CASSPEQASGNTIYF. CDR3 nucleotides: TGCGCCAGCAGCCCTGAACAAGCCTCTGGAAACACCATATATTTT.

This clonotype has at least ten counts. A read error may account for a junction end that differs from germline. The chain has TRBV28 and TRBJ1-1, with D maybe TRBD1 (6 bases). The CDR3 runs to 12 residues. CDR1 is MDHEN and CDR2 is SYDVKM in the germline V gene. CDR3 coding DNA: TGTGCCAGCAGTTCCGGGGGCACTGGAGCTTTCTTT. Protein product: CASSSGGTGAFF.

In its sample, this clonotype was seen once. The chain uses TRBV9 and TRBJ2-1; D gene uncertain. In germline, CDR1 is SGDLS, CDR2 YYNGEE. The CDR3 covers 14 residues. V was clipped by 3 bases and J by 8 bases, with 15 bases between them. The CDR3 DNA follows: TGTGCCAGCAGCGGTGGCAGTTTAGGCTATGAGCAGTTCTTC. Encoded protein: CASSGGSLGYEQFF. The entire variable domain, with the rest obtained from reference TRBV9 and TRBJ2-1, is as follows: DSGVTQTPKHLITATGQRVTLRCSPRSGDLSVYWYQQSLDQGLQFLIQYYNGEERAKGNILERFSAQQFPDLHSELNLSSLELGDSALYFCASSGGSLGYEQFFGPGTRLTVL.

In this sample, this clonotype turned up many times. The chain couples TRBV28 to TRBJ1-1; 8 bases align to TRBD1. V was clipped by 3 bases and J by 3 bases; unmatched bases: 6. CDR1 is MDHEN and CDR2 is SYDVKM in the germline V gene. This CDR3 has 15 amino acids. In nucleotides, the CDR3 is TGTGCCAGCAGTTTGAGTTCGGGACAGGACACTGAAGCTTTCTTT. Its translation is CASSLSSGQDTEAFF.

This clonotype has a count of ten or more. The chain recombines TRBV28 with TRBJ2-7; 8 bases line up with TRBD2. The CDR3 extends over 17 amino acids. CDR1 and CDR2 (germline): MDHEN, SYDVKM. V was clipped by 6 bases and J by 4 bases; unmatched bases: 17. The CDR3 coding sequence is TGTGCCAGCAGATCCGGGGGGTGGGCGGGAGGTGGATACGAGCAGTACTTC. Translation gives CASRSGGWAGGGYEQYF.

This clonotype was seen a handful of times. The chain combines TRBV24-1 with TRBJ2-3, with a weak D call TRBD2 (6 bases). The CDR3 extends over 13 amino acids. V gave up 7 bases and J gave up 1 base, with 8 bases separating them. Germline-derived CDR1 and CDR2 are KGHDR and SFDVKD. The CDR3 spells CATSGEGTDTQYF. The DNA for the CDR3 is TGTGCCACCAGCGGGGAGGGCACAGATACGCAGTATTTT.

The chain has TRBV6-1 and TRBJ2-4, with 10 bases identical to TRBD1. Looked up from germline, CDR1 is MNHNS and CDR2 is SASEGT. The CDR3 has 14 amino acids. V lost 4 bases, J lost 9 bases, and 6 bases stayed unmatched. Here the CDR3 DNA reads TGTGCCAGCAGTGTCAAGGGACAGGGGAGCATTCAGTACTTC. Amino acid sequence: CASSVKGQGSIQYF.

The chain recombines TRBV6-2 or TRBV6-3 with TRBJ2-3; the D gene is possibly TRBD2 (5 bases). Trimming shortened V by 6 bases and J by 6 bases, and 16 bases separated the two germline ends. This CDR3 has 14 residues. Germline V gene sequence: CDR1 MNHEY, CDR2 SVGEGT. The CDR3 sequence is CASSVGLWRDTQYF. DNA for the CDR3: TGTGCCAGCAGCGTCGGACTCTGGAGGGATACGCAGTATTTT.

This clonotype came up many times. The chain combines TRBV5-1 with TRBJ2-1; no clear D. This CDR3 has 13 amino acids. V lost 3 bases and J 5 bases, leaving 9 bases between the germline ends. Germline V CDR1 and CDR2: SGHRS, YFSETQ. The CDR3, as DNA: TGCGCCAGCAGCTCCACTTTTAACAATGAGCAGTTCTTC. As protein: CASSSTFNNEQFF.

This clonotype was picked up many times. The CDR3: CASSGRPHNEQFF. The CDR3 nucleotides are TGTGCCAGCAGCGGGAGGCCCCACAATGAGCAGTTCTTC. The gene calls are TRBV28 and TRBJ2-1; 7 bases fit TRBD2. CDR1 and CDR2 (germline): MDHEN, SYDVKM. Losses at the gene ends were 6 bases for V and 5 bases for J; bases not matched to a gene: 4. CDR3 length: 13 residues.

This clonotype was picked up many times. The chain combines TRBV10-2 with TRBJ1-1; D remains unclear. The CDR3 length is 13 residues. Trimming pared 8 bases from V and 1 base from J, leaving 11 bases between. Germline assignment: CDR1 WSHSY and CDR2 SAAADI. The CDR3 loop is CASVARTNTEAFF. The CDR3 coding sequence is TGCGCCAGCGTAGCACGGACGAACACTGAAGCTTTCTTT.

This clonotype was observed at least ten times. The rearrangement links TRBV5-8 to TRBJ2-1, with 7 bases fitting TRBD2. The CDR3 spans 16 residues. V was pared by 2 bases and J by 5 bases, with 10 bases of the junction left unmatched. CDR1 and CDR2 from the germline V gene are SGHTS and YDEGEE. The CDR3 sequence: CASSLAGRGSNNEQFF. The DNA for the CDR3 is TGTGCCAGCAGCTTAGCCGGGCGGGGGAGCAACAATGAGCAGTTCTTC.

This clonotype was seen once. This clone may be a read error of a much larger clone one base away. The V call is TRBV20-1, the J call TRBJ2-7, with D possibly being TRBD1 (5 bases). Per germline, CDR1 DFQATT and CDR2 SNEGSKA (reference sequence). This CDR3 is 12 amino acids long. The CDR3 protein is CNAETDPYEQYF. CDR3 DNA sequence: TGCAATGCAGAGACAGACCCCTACGAGCAGTACTTC.

This clonotype was observed many times. The chain is built from TRBV27 and TRBJ2-7; D may be TRBD2 (6 bases). Trimming pared 4 bases from V and 5 bases from J, leaving 12 bases between. Germline CDR1 is MNHEY and CDR2 is SMNVEV (reference sequence). The CDR3 has 13 residues. The CDR3 region has the DNA TGTGCCAGCAGTTGGGGGGATCCCGACGAGCAGTACTTC. Protein product: CASSWGDPDEQYF.

The chain carries TRBV11-3 and TRBJ2-5; 11 positions match TRBD2. V gave up 5 bases and J gave up 7 bases; unmatched junction bases: 9. Germline assignment: CDR1 SGHNT and CDR2 YENEEA. The CDR3 length is 15 residues. CDR3 bases: TGTGCCAGCAGCGGTACCGGGACTAGCGGAGGGACCCAGTACTTC. As protein: CASSGTGTSGGTQYF.

Only a few counts were recorded for this clonotype. Without the conserved terminal phenylalanine or tryptophan, this CDR3 likely stems from a read error. V usage is TRBV20-1 and J usage is TRBJ1-1, with D possibly matching TRBD1 (5 bases). The germline gives CDR1 DFQATT, CDR2 SNEGSKA (reference sequence). Trimming removed 3 bases at V and 4 bases at J, with 9 bases between. The CDR3 is 12 amino acids. This chain's CDR3 is CSASPGPTEAFL. The DNA of the CDR3 is TGCAGTGCTAGTCCAGGGCCCACTGAAGCTTTCCTT.

This clonotype has a count of ten or more. V usage is TRBV7-9 and J usage is TRBJ2-7; 13 nucleotides agree with TRBD2. CDR3 size: 18 residues. The germline CDR1 and CDR2 sequences are SEHNR and FQNEAQ (reference sequence). V lost 4 bases to trimming and J lost 5 bases; unmatched junction nucleotides: 14. CDR3 DNA: TGTGCCAGCAGCTCAACGGGACTAGCGGGGTATGGTAGGGACGAGCAGTACTTC. Its translation is CASSSTGLAGYGRDEQYF.